These 14 T cell receptor beta chains were sequenced from one sample in a study of T cells in Graves' hyperthyroidism and ophthalmopathy. RNA transcripts yielded amplified TCR beta CDR3 regions. Carried out on the TCR CDR3, a first-round RT-PCR used the HTBI primer set. MiXCR, applied by TCRdb to the multiplex PCR reads, yields one record per CDR3 protein. The table lists about 300,000 distinct CDR3 sequences, roughly 14% of them singletons. Sequenced material: blood. These receptors all stem from a woman in her thirties with Graves' hyperthyroidism that later progressed to Graves' ophthalmopathy.

This chain connects TRBV19 to TRBJ2-7; weak D call: TRBD2 (6 bases). Trimming removed 5 bases from V and 2 bases from J, with 19 bases in between. The CDR3 is 16 residues long. Germline loops: CDR1 LNHDA, CDR2 SQIVND (reference sequence). DNA of the CDR3: TGTGCCAGTAGTCCCGGACTGAGCGGGTTTCCCTACGAGCAGTACTTC. Translating gives CASSPGLSGFPYEQYF.

This clonotype showed up many times. J is TRBJ2-7 and V is TRBV28; TRBD1 is a possible D gene (6 bases). Germline V gene lookup returns CDR1 MDHEN and CDR2 SYDVKM. The CDR3 sequence is 15 residues long. Trimming stripped 3 bases from V and 6 bases from J, with 18 bases between. CDR3 loop: CASSFHYRDGGEQYF. As DNA, the CDR3 is TGTGCCAGCAGTTTCCACTACAGGGATGGAGGCGAGCAGTACTTC.

The V call is TRBV5-1, the J call TRBJ1-1, with D perhaps TRBD1 (5 bases). Trimming took 2 bases from V and 4 from J, leaving 12 bases between them. The CDR3 contains 14 residues. Germline CDR1 is SGHRS and CDR2 is YFSETQ. As DNA, the CDR3 is TGCGCCAGCAGCTTAGGGACTGGGGCCACTGAAGCTTTCTTT. Its protein is CASSLGTGATEAFF.

This chain joins TRBV6-4 and TRBJ2-1, with 7 bases matching TRBD2. The CDR3 runs 17 residues. Germline trimming cut 8 bases from V and 0 bases from J; bases unmatched to any gene: 13. The V gene's germline CDR1 is MRHNA and CDR2 SNTAGT. The CDR3 loop reads CASPVYSASGSYNEQFF. Here the CDR3 DNA reads TGTGCCAGCCCAGTTTATAGCGCTAGCGGCTCCTACAATGAGCAGTTCTTC.

This clonotype showed up many times. The chain has TRBV2 and TRBJ1-5, with D unresolved. The CDR3 is made up of 14 amino acids. With 6 bases removed from V and 0 bases from J, the gap between germline ends came to 9 bases. Germline-derived CDR1 and CDR2 are SNHLY and FYNNEI. The DNA of the CDR3 is TGTGCCAGCAGAGAGAGTTATAGCAATCAGCCCCAGCATTTT. Translated, it gives CASRESYSNQPQHF.

The chain recombines TRBV9 with TRBJ1-6, with D perhaps matching TRBD1 (6 bases). The CDR3 spans 15 residues. Germline assignment: CDR1 SGDLS and CDR2 YYNGEE. V was clipped by 1 base and J by 10 bases, with 15 bases between them. The CDR3 protein is CASSVSSQGASPLHF. CDR3 DNA sequence: TGTGCCAGCAGCGTATCCTCACAGGGTGCCTCACCCCTCCACTTT.

There are many counts of this clonotype. The chain carries TRBV7-2 and TRBJ2-1, with a tentative D call TRBD2 (5 bases). CDR1 is SGHTA, CDR2 FQGNSA, per germline. The V gene lost 2 bases and the J gene lost 6 bases, with 8 bases spanning the gap. There are 13 residues in the CDR3. The CDR3 sequence is CASSLQRANEQFF. For the CDR3, the DNA is TGTGCCAGCAGCTTACAGAGGGCCAATGAGCAGTTCTTC.

The chain joins TRBV6-2 or TRBV6-3 to TRBJ2-7; D is unclear. The CDR3 is 14 residues long. V lost 6 bases to trimming and J lost 4 bases, with 16 bases between them. Per germline, CDR1 MNHEY and CDR2 SVGEGT. In nucleotides, the CDR3 is TGTGCCAGCAGCTGGTTGTCGAAAGGATACGAGCAGTACTTC. It translates to CASSWLSKGYEQYF.

This clonotype came up a few times. This chain connects TRBV4-2 to TRBJ2-1; 8 bases map to TRBD2. The V and J ends lost 0 bases and 14 bases, in that order; junction bases with no gene match: 15. Germline V gives CDR1 LGHNA, CDR2 YNFKEQ. The length of the CDR3 is 16 residues. For the CDR3, the DNA is TGTGCCAGCAGCCAAGATGGAAATAGCGGGATCCAGTCGAAGTTCTTC. It yields the protein CASSQDGNSGIQSKFF.

This clonotype was detected many times. V is TRBV11-2 and J is TRBJ2-2; D ambiguous. The CDR3 spans 16 residues. The V gene's germline CDR1 is SGHAT and CDR2 FQNNGV. V dropped 1 base and J dropped 3 bases, with 12 bases sitting between them. As DNA, the CDR3 is TGTGCCAGCAGCTTAGGGCGCCTTTTATACACCGGGGAGCTGTTTTTT. Its protein product is CASSLGRLLYTGELFF.

This clonotype has a count of ten or more. J is TRBJ2-7 and V is TRBV7-2; TRBD2 matches 14 bases. V was clipped by 5 bases and J by 5 bases; unmatched bases: 14. Germline V CDR1 and CDR2: SGHTA, FQGNSA. This CDR3 region has 18 residues. The CDR3 DNA reads as TGTGCCAGCAGCCCCCGAGGACTAGCGGGAGGATTGGGCCACGAGCAGTACTTC. Protein sequence: CASSPRGLAGGLGHEQYF.

This clonotype was observed many times. This rearrangement joins TRBV28 to TRBJ2-7, with TRBD1 identical over 8 bases. This CDR3 is built from 14 residues. CDR1 MDHEN and CDR2 SYDVKM come from the germline V gene. V lost 3 bases, J lost 4 bases, and 5 bases stayed unmatched. In DNA form, the CDR3 reads TGTGCCAGCAGTTTTTCAGGGGGCCTGTACGAGCAGTACTTC. Translating gives CASSFSGGLYEQYF.

As concerns this clonotype: A much larger clone differs by one base, so this may be a read error. V gene TRBV7-3 combines with J gene TRBJ2-1; the match to TRBD2 covers 9 bases. The CDR3 is 16 residues long. Germline V CDR1 and CDR2: SGHTA, FQGTGA. CDR3: CASSLTLAGTYNGQFF. CDR3 nucleotides: TGTGCCAGCAGCTTAACGCTAGCGGGGACCTACAATGGGCAGTTCTTC. Full variable domain (remainder filled in from reference TRBV7-3 and TRBJ2-1): GAGVSQTPSNKVTEKGKYVELRCDPISGHTALYWYRQSLGQGPEFLIYFQGTGAADDSGLPNDRFFAVRPEGSVSTLKIQRTERGDSAVYLCASSLTLAGTYNGQFFGPGTRLTVL.

This chain joins TRBV20-1 and TRBJ2-3, with 12 bases lining up with TRBD2. The CDR3 is made up of 20 amino acids. The germline gives CDR1 DFQATT, CDR2 SNEGSKA (reference sequence). V trimming: 0 bases; J trimming: 6 bases; junction bases outside the gene matches: 19. CDR3 coding DNA: TGCAGTGCTAGAGATCAGGGGGGGACTAGCGGGCCCCCGACCACGGATACGCAGTATTTT. This translates into CSARDQGGTSGPPTTDTQYF.